The T cell receptor (beta chain) under discussion was sequenced for a study of cytomegalovirus exposure and HLA in healthy donors. This CDR3 comprises 13 residues. Germline values: CDR1 SGHRS, CDR2 YFSETQ. V trimming: 4 bases; J trimming: 7 bases; junction bases outside the gene matches: 4. The PCR used 60 Vbeta and 13 Jbeta primers. The assay was immunoSEQ multiplex PCR, and TCRdb's table has in-frame clones only and misses some. The table lists some 65,000 clones, 60% to 65% of them singletons. The gene calls are TRBV5-1 and TRBJ1-5, with 8 bases lining up with TRBD1. This receptor was obtained from a man aged 30-40 years in good health and CMV-seronegative. Material: PBMCs. CDR3 region: CASSPQGDQPQHF. The CDR3 DNA reads as TGCGCCAGCAGCCCACAGGGGGACCAGCCCCAGCATTTT.